Each of the 18 T cell receptor beta chains below was sequenced from the same sample in a study of T cell changes during pregnancy in multiple sclerosis. Assay used: immunoSEQ multiplex PCR; TCRdb lists only in-frame clones, some missing. This table has over 50,000 clones, more than 75% appearing once. The sample taken for sequencing was peripheral blood from another person, used as feeder cells. The receptor source for this set is a human donor whose cells served as feeder cells for cultures in a pregnancy study.

The rearrangement links TRBV7-2 to TRBJ2-1; 13 nucleotides line up with TRBD2. V lost 5 bases to trimming and J lost 7 bases; unmatched junction nucleotides: 5. Germline assignment: CDR1 SGHTA and CDR2 FQGNSA. The CDR3 sequence is 15 residues long. In DNA, the CDR3 is TGTGCCAGCAGCGTCAGGACTAGCGGGAGTAATGAGCAGTTCTTC. This gives the protein CASSVRTSGSNEQFF.

V and J are TRBV4-1 and TRBJ1-4; no firm D call. Germline CDR1 is MGHRA and CDR2 is YSYEKL. V shed 0 bases and J shed 11 bases, with 10 bases lying between them. This CDR3 contains 13 residues. The CDR3 DNA reads TGCGCCAGCAGCCAAGATAGTGTCGGGAAACTGTTTTTT. This gives the protein CASSQDSVGKLFF.

The chain joins TRBV30 to TRBJ1-1; tentatively, D is TRBD1 (6 bases). CDR3 size: 14 residues. In germline, CDR1 is GTSNPN, CDR2 SVGIG (reference sequence). The V end lost 4 bases, the J end lost 1 base, and 13 bases lay between the germline ends. CDR3 residues: CAWNRGHANTEAFF. CDR3 bases: TGTGCCTGGAACCGGGGACACGCGAACACTGAAGCTTTCTTT.

This chain joins TRBV7-8 and TRBJ1-2, with D unresolved. CDR3 length: 14 residues. V was clipped by 5 bases and J by 5 bases, with 15 bases between them. Germline V gives CDR1 SGHVS, CDR2 FQNEAQ. CDR3 sequence: CASSDSTGPYGYTF. The CDR3 nucleotides read TGTGCCAGCAGCGATTCAACGGGCCCGTATGGCTACACCTTC.

CDR3 protein: CASGLQRASYNEQFF. CDR3 bases: TGTGCTAGTGGTTTGCAGAGGGCATCCTACAATGAGCAGTTCTTC. This chain connects TRBV12-5 to TRBJ2-1; possibly TRBD2 for D (5 bases). Trimming cost V 2 bases and J 1 base, with 9 bases left between them. Germline V gene sequence: CDR1 LGHNT, CDR2 FRNRAP. This CDR3 has 15 residues.

The gene calls are TRBV2 and TRBJ2-7; 7 bases agree with TRBD1. With V trimmed by 3 bases and J by 4 bases, 9 bases remained unmatched. This CDR3 is 15 amino acids long. CDR1 is SNHLY and CDR2 is FYNNEI in the germline V gene. CDR3: CASSERAGGSYEQYF. The CDR3 nucleotides read TGTGCCAGCAGTGAGAGGGCAGGGGGATCGTACGAGCAGTACTTC.

This clone was counted between two and nine times. The V call is TRBV5-1, the J call TRBJ1-2, with a possible D match to TRBD1 (6 bases). Germline CDR1 reads SGHRS; CDR2 reads YFSETQ. V was clipped by 0 bases and J by 8 bases, with 8 bases between them. CDR3 length equals 12 residues. CDR3 in amino acids: CASSLAGGGYTF. CDR3 DNA: TGCGCCAGCAGCTTGGCGGGGGGCGGCTACACCTTC. Full variable domain (rest looked up from reference TRBV5-1 and TRBJ1-2): KAGVTQTPRYLIKTRGQQVTLSCSPISGHRSVSWYQQTPGQGLQFLFEYFSETQRNKGNFPGRFSGRQFSNSRSEMNVSTLELGDSALYLCASSLAGGGYTFGSGTRLTVV.

The rearrangement uses TRBV2 and TRBJ2-7; no firm D call. Germline values: CDR1 SNHLY, CDR2 FYNNEI. The CDR3 has 15 amino acids. V shed 0 bases and J shed 6 bases, with 15 bases lying between them. This CDR3 reads CASSEAPGPTTEQYF. CDR3 nucleotides: TGTGCCAGCAGTGAAGCCCCGGGTCCCACGACCGAGCAGTACTTC.

The rearrangement joins TRBV2 to TRBJ2-2, with a weak D call TRBD2 (6 bases). V was clipped by 7 bases and J by 5 bases, with 11 bases between them. This CDR3 spans 13 amino acids. Germline assignment: CDR1 SNHLY and CDR2 FYNNEI. CDR3: CASTLEGTGELFF. In nucleotides, the CDR3 is TGTGCCAGCACCTTGGAGGGGACCGGGGAGCTGTTTTTT.

The chain is built from TRBV7-3 and TRBJ2-3; D is uncertain. Trimming took 2 bases from V and 4 from J, leaving 7 bases between them. The CDR3 is made up of 13 amino acids. The germline gives CDR1 SGHTA, CDR2 FQGTGA. The CDR3 DNA reads as TGTGCCAGCAGCTTACTGGGTTCAGATACGCAGTATTTT. Translated, it gives CASSLLGSDTQYF. The full variable domain, in which reference TRBV7-3 and TRBJ2-3 provide the parts outside the CDR3, is GAGVSQTPSNKVTEKGKYVELRCDPISGHTALYWYRQSLGQGPEFLIYFQGTGAADDSGLPNDRFFAVRPEGSVSTLKIQRTERGDSAVYLCASSLLGSDTQYFGPGTRLTVL.

The chain is built from TRBV20-1 and TRBJ2-5, with D hard to call. Trimming removed 5 bases from V and 5 bases from J, with 6 bases in between. Germline V gives CDR1 DFQATT, CDR2 SNEGSKA (reference sequence). The CDR3 sequence is 10 residues long. CDR3 protein: CSAVRETQYF. The CDR3 nucleotides are TGCAGTGCTGTACGGGAGACCCAGTACTTC.

This clone was detected a few times. Other DNA sequences of this sample code for an identical CDR3. The chain couples TRBV7-9 to TRBJ1-1, with no clear D. The CDR3 extends over 13 amino acids. V lost 3 bases and J lost 2, with 7 bases in between. Germline lookup yields CDR1 SEHNR and CDR2 FQNEAQ (reference sequence). CDR3 sequence (DNA): TGTGCCAGCAGCTTGCGGCTAAACACTGAAGCTTTCTTT. Its translation is CASSLRLNTEAFF.

Written as DNA, the CDR3 is TGTGCCAGCAGCCAACAGGGGACCAGCAATCAGCCCCAGCATTTT. Residues: CASSQQGTSNQPQHF. The J gene is TRBJ1-5, the V gene TRBV5-4; TRBD1 matches 7 bases. The length of the CDR3 is 15 residues. After removal of 4 bases from V and 1 base from J, the junction contained 5 bases not matched to a gene. CDR1 is SGHNT and CDR2 is YYREEE in the germline V gene (reference sequence).

The V call is TRBV6-4, the J call TRBJ2-7; 14 bases are shared with TRBD2. The CDR3 runs to 15 residues. The V and J ends lost 7 bases and 5 bases, in that order; junction bases with no gene match: 7. CDR1 MRHNA and CDR2 SNTAGT come from the germline V gene. The CDR3 region is CASMGTSGRSNEQYF. As DNA, the CDR3 is TGTGCCAGCATGGGGACTAGCGGGAGAAGTAACGAGCAGTACTTC.

This clone was seen only once. The chain employs TRBV15 and TRBJ1-4, with TRBD1 matching 11 bases. The CDR3 length is 20 residues. Losses at the gene ends were 0 bases for V and 8 bases for J; bases not matched to a gene: 17. Germline CDR1 is LNHNV and CDR2 is YYDKDF (reference sequence). The chain's CDR3 is CATSRDSQDRGRGGREKLFF. The CDR3 nucleotides are TGTGCCACCAGCAGAGATTCCCAGGACAGGGGGCGTGGGGGGCGAGAAAAACTGTTTTTT.

The genes are TRBV7-2 and TRBJ1-1; perhaps TRBD1 as D (5 bases). CDR1 SGHTA and CDR2 FQGNSA come from the germline V gene. V was shortened by 1 base and J by 5 bases, with 14 bases between the two germline ends. This CDR3 contains 15 residues. The CDR3, as DNA: TGTGCCAGCAGCTTAGGTTCAGGGCCGATTACTGAAGCTTTCTTT. It translates to CASSLGSGPITEAFF.

A single count supports this clone. The J gene is TRBJ2-3, the V gene TRBV25-1; D is perhaps TRBD2 (6 bases). Per the germline V gene, CDR1 is MGHDK and CDR2 is SYGVNS. V shed 3 bases and J shed 0 bases, with 10 bases lying between them. The CDR3 is made up of 15 amino acids. The CDR3 DNA reads as TGTGCCAGCAGTGACGTACTAGCTAGCACAGATACGCAGTATTTT. Amino acid sequence: CASSDVLASTDTQYF.

The rearrangement joins TRBV6-5 to TRBJ1-1; D not resolved. The CDR3 sequence is 11 residues long. Germline values: CDR1 MNHEY, CDR2 SVGAGI. With 6 bases removed from V and 2 bases from J, the gap between germline ends came to 4 bases. CDR3 region: CASRKNTEAFF. The DNA for the CDR3 is TGTGCCAGCAGAAAAAACACTGAAGCTTTCTTT.